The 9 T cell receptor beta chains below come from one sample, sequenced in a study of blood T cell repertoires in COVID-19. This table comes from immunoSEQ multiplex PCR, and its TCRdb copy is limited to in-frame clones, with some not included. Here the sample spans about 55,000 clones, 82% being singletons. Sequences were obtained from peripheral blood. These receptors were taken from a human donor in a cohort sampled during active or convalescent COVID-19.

CDR3 protein: CASSPLSTGVNSPLHF. The CDR3 DNA sequence: TGTGCCAGCTCACCTCTCTCTACAGGGGTTAATTCACCCCTCCACTTT. V usage is TRBV18 and J usage is TRBJ1-6; 7 bases are shared with TRBD1. V lost 3 bases and J lost 6; bases outside the gene matches: 8. CDR1 KGHSH and CDR2 LQKENI come from the germline V gene. This CDR3 is built from 16 residues.

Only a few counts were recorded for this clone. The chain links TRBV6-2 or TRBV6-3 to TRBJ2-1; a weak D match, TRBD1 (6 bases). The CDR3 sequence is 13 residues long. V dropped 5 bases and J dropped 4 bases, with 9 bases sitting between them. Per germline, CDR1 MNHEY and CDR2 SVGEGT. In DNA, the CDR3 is TGTGCCAGCAGTAAGGACAGTTACAATGAGCAGTTCTTC. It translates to CASSKDSYNEQFF.

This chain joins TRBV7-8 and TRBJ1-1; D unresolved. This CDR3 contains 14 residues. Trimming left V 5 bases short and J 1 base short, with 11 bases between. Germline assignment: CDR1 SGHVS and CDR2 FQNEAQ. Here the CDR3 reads CASSPDRGNTEAFF. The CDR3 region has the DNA TGTGCCAGCAGCCCAGACCGGGGGAACACTGAAGCTTTCTTT.

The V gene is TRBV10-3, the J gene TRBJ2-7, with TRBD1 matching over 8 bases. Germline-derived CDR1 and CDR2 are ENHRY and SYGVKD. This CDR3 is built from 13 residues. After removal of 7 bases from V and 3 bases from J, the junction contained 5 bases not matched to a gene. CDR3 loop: CAINPGQVYEQYF. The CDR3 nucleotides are TGTGCCATCAACCCGGGACAGGTCTACGAGCAGTACTTC.

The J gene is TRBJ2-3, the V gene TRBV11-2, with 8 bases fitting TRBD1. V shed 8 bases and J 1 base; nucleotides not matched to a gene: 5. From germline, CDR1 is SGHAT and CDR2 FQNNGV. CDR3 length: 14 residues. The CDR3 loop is CASGLTGGTDTQYF. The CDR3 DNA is TGTGCCAGCGGATTGACAGGGGGCACAGATACGCAGTATTTT.

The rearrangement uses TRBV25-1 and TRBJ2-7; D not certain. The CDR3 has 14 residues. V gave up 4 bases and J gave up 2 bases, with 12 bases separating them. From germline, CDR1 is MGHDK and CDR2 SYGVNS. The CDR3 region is CASSGETGAYEQYF. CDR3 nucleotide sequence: TGTGCCAGCAGTGGAGAGACCGGAGCCTACGAGCAGTACTTC.

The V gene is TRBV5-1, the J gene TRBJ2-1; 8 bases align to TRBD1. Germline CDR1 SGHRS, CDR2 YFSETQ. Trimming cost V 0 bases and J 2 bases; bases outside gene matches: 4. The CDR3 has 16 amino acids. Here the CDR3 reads CASSLGGTGTYNEQFF. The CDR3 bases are TGCGCCAGCAGCTTGGGCGGGACAGGAACCTACAATGAGCAGTTCTTC.

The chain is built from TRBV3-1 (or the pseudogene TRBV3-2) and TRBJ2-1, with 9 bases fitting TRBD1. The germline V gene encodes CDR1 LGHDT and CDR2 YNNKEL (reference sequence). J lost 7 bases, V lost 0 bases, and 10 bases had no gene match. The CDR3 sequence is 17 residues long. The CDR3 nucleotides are TGTGCCAGCAGCCAAGATCGCTTGGACAGGGGATTGAATGAGCAGTTCTTC. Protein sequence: CASSQDRLDRGLNEQFF.

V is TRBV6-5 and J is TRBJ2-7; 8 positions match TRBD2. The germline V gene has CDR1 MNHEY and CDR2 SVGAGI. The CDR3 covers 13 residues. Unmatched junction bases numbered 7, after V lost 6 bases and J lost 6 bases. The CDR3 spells CASRPGLVSEQYF. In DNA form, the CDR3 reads TGTGCCAGCAGACCGGGACTAGTCTCCGAGCAGTACTTC.